The source of this T cell receptor (beta chain) is a study of cytomegalovirus exposure and HLA in healthy donors. Germline V gene lookup returns CDR1 MNHEY and CDR2 SMNVEV (reference sequence). The CDR3 totals 15 residues. The V gene lost 8 bases and the J gene lost 8 bases, with 22 bases spanning the gap. PCR primers comprised 60 Vbeta and 13 Jbeta primers. The repertoire was sequenced with immunoSEQ multiplex PCR; TCRdb's copy has only in-frame clones and lacks some. In the table there are 200,000 to 250,000 clones, about three quarters of which are singletons. V gene TRBV27 combines with J gene TRBJ2-1, with D possibly matching TRBD2 (7 bases). The sample consisted of PBMCs. This TCR was recovered from a man aged 40-49 years in good health and CMV-seronegative. As DNA, the CDR3 is TGTGCCAGCGGCGAGCTCCTAGGGGGGGACGATGAGCAGTTCTTC. As protein: CASGELLGGDDEQFF.